The source of this T cell receptor beta chain is a study of blood T cell repertoires in COVID-19. Study-wide background: PBMCs, B-cell-depleted T cells, or T cells provided the cDNA or gDNA that made up the material.

The length of the CDR3 is 15 residues. Trimming removed 4 bases from V and 4 bases from J; junction bases left unmatched: 4. Germline V gene data show CDR1 as PRHDT and CDR2 as FYEKMQ (reference sequence). Per the original data handling: Amplifying reference gene primers gave estimates of nucleated cell counts. Profiling relied on immunoSEQ multiplex PCR, and the TCRdb table lists in-frame clones only, not all of them. That table furnishes V, J and clone size, whereas the DNA furnished D and trimming. The sample comprises some 140,000 clones, roughly 85% of which are singletons, and roughly 4.5% rests with the top ten.

The specimen sequenced was peripheral blood. The clonotype comes from a human donor in a cohort sampled during active COVID-19. V gene TRBV13 combines with J gene TRBJ2-1; 10 nucleotides line up with TRBD1. In nucleotides, the CDR3 is TGTGCCAGCAGCTCCCGGGACAGGGGATACAATGAGCAGTTCTTC. Protein: CASSSRDRGYNEQFF.